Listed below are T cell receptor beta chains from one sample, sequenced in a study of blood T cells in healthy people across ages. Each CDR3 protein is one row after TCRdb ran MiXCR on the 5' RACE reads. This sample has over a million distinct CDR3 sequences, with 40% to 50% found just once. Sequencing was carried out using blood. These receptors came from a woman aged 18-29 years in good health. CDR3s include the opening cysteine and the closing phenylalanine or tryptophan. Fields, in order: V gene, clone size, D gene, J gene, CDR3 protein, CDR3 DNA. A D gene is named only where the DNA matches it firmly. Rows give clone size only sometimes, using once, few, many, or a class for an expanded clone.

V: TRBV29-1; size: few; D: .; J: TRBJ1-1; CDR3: CSVVLTEAFF; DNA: TGCAGCGTTGTCCTCACTGAAGCTTTCTTT
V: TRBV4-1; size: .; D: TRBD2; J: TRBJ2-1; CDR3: CASSQGSGLGANEQFF; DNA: TGCGCCAGCAGCCAAGGTAGTGGACTAGGGGCAAATGAGCAGTTCTTC
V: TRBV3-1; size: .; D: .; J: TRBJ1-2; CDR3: CASSLLQGTPYTF; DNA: TGTGCCAGCAGCCTGCTACAGGGTACGCCCTACACCTTC
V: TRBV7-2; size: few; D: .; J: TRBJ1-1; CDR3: CASSRLGEGGNTEAFF; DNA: TGTGCCAGCAGCCGTTTGGGGGAGGGAGGAAACACTGAAGCTTTCTTT
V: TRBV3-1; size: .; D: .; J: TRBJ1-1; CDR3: CASSLKGQFNTEAFF; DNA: TGTGCCAGCAGCCTTAAGGGCCAATTTAACACTGAAGCTTTCTTT
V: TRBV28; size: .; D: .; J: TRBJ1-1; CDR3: CASYGDPLNTEAFF; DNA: TGTGCCAGCTACGGGGATCCCCTGAACACTGAAGCTTTCTTT
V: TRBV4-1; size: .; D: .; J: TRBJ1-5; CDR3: CVSSQELVGKIRQPQHF; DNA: TGCGTCAGCAGCCAAGAGCTTGTAGGGAAAATCCGTCAGCCCCAGCATTTT
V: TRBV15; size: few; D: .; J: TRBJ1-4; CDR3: CATSRPQKGDRSNEKLFF; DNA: TGTGCCACCAGCAGACCCCAGAAGGGCGACAGATCTAATGAAAAACTGTTTTTT
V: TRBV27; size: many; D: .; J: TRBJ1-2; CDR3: CASSEALGYGYTF; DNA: TGTGCCAGCAGCGAGGCTTTGGGTTATGGCTACACCTTC
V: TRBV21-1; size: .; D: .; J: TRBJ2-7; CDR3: CARAPRLVIAGDYYNEQYF; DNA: TGTGCCAGAGCCCCCCGGCTCGTTATAGCGGGAGATTACTACAATGAGCAGTACTTC
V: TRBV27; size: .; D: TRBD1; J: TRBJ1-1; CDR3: CASSLARGTGAFF; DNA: TGTGCCAGCAGTTTAGCCAGGGGGACTGGAGCTTTCTTT
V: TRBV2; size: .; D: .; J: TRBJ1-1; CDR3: CATRGYMNTEAFF; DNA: TGTGCCACCCGGGGGTACATGAACACTGAAGCTTTCTTT
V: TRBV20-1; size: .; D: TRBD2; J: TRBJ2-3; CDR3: CSARLAGLVTDTQYF; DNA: TGCAGTGCTAGATTAGCGGGATTGGTCACAGATACGCAGTATTTT
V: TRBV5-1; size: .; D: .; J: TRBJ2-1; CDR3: CASSAGTLAGNEQFF; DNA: TGCGCCAGCAGCGCCGGGACCTTAGCCGGGAATGAGCAGTTCTTC
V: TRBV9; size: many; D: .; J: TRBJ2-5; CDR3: CASSTGLGETQYF; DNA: TGTGCCAGCAGCACAGGGCTCGGGGAGACCCAGTACTTC
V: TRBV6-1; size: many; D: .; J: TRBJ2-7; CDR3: CASSETDGAYEQYF; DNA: TGTGCCAGCAGTGAAACCGACGGTGCCTACGAGCAGTACTTC
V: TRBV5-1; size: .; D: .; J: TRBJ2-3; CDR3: CASSLDLWGIGTQYF; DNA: TGCGCCAGCAGCTTGGACCTTTGGGGAATCGGTACGCAGTATTTT
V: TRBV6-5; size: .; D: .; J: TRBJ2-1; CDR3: CASSLSSAGNEQFF; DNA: TGTGCCAGCAGTCTTTCCTCGGCGGGCAATGAGCAGTTCTTC
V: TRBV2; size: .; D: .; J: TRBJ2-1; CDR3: CASSEWRAYNEQFF; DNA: TGTGCCAGCAGCGAATGGAGGGCTTACAATGAGCAGTTCTTC
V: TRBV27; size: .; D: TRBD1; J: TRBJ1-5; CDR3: CASSNHISGGRSQPQHF; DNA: TGTGCCAGCAGTAATCACATATCAGGGGGCCGAAGTCAGCCCCAGCATTTT
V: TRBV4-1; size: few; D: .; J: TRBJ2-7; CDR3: CASSQLGIGSYEQYF; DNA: TGCGCCAGCAGCCAGCTAGGTATAGGCTCCTACGAGCAGTACTTC
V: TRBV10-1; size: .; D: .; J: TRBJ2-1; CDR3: CASSATAGRGDYNEQFF; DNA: TGCGCCAGCAGTGCGACGGCGGGACGAGGGGATTACAATGAGCAGTTCTTC
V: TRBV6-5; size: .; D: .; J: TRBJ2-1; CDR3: CASSAPWGGPQFF; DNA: TGTGCCAGCAGCGCACCGTGGGGGGGCCCGCAGTTCTTC
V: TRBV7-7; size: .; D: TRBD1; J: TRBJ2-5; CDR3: CASSLVGTGGQETQYF; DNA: TGTGCTAGCAGCTTAGTCGGCACAGGGGGTCAAGAGACCCAGTACTTC
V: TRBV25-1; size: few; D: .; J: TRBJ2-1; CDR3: CASSEYFFQTEIALSSYNEQFF; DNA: TGTGCCAGCAGTGAATATTTTTTCCAAACTGAAATAGCGCTATCTTCCTACAATGAGCAGTTCTTC